This TCR beta chain was identified during a study of T-cell reconstitution after alpha-beta-depleted transplantation in children (dated by TCRdb to the mid-2010s). Looking at the study overall: Using TCR repertoire profiling, the study followed T-cell immune reconstitution in a quantitative way in children after TCRalphabeta/CD19-depleted allogeneic hematopoietic cell transplantation.

The cysteine opens and the phenylalanine closes a CDR3 of 15 amino acids. Of the read, only the CDR3 DNA is kept; its 45 bases are in frame from base 1. At the junction V is shortened by 2 bases and J by 1 base, with 9 bases in between. The germline V gene gives CDR1 as SGHRS and CDR2 as YFSETQ. The library relied on PCR. Sequencing instrument: Illumina HiSeq 2500. To normalize quantification of the TCRbeta repertoire, the TCR libraries were built with molecular barcoding that relied on unique molecular identifiers. In TCRdb, the public reads were trimmed at Q25 with fastp and aligned with MiXCR, with productive beta chains retained. Merged by CDR3 protein, the rows form single entries marked with the most common genes and DNA. Within this sample are approximately 270,000 distinct CDR3 sequences, with 9.9% of them counted one time only. The ten top clones hold 9.5% to 13% of the sample. This clonotype was counted at least ten times. The target of this receptor is not known. No base qualities exist here, and no much larger clone lies one base off it.

The clonotype was recovered from a human donor who donated a stem cell graft to a child with SCID. The sequencing here drew on PBMCs from the stem cell graft donor, taken from the stem cell graft. The chain was built from TRBV5-1 and TRBJ2-2, with the D call perhaps TRBD1 or TRBD2, as 6 bases match in each case. The CDR3 sequence is CASSFRGENTGELFF. The nucleotide sequence reads TGCGCCAGCAGCTTTAGGGGGGAGAACACCGGGGAGCTGTTTTTT.